The 19 T cell receptor beta chains reported below all come from one sample, sequenced in a study of shared clonotypes between healthy human individuals. The method was immunoSEQ multiplex PCR; TCRdb's version includes in-frame clones alone and lacks a portion of them. The table records about 2.3 million clones, around 93% of them present only once. Input material: naive CD4+ T cells from PBMCs. Subset reported: CD45RA+ positively selected. The receptors stem from a man aged 18-30 years in good health. Some clones in this sample may be carry-over from other donors' samples.

CDR3 protein: CASSRRRETDTQYF. The CDR3, as DNA: TGTGCCAGCAGCCGACGGCGGGAGACAGATACGCAGTATTTT. The chain links TRBV9 to TRBJ2-3; 7 positions agree with TRBD2. J was trimmed by 3 bases and V by 4 bases; bases with no gene match: 5. The CDR3 loop spans 14 amino acids. Germline V gene lookup returns CDR1 SGDLS and CDR2 YYNGEE.

The V gene is TRBV11-3, the J gene TRBJ2-3; 9 nucleotides align to TRBD1. With V trimmed by 5 bases and J by 3 bases, 6 bases remained unmatched. This CDR3 contains 15 residues. CDR1 SGHNT and CDR2 YENEEA come from the germline V gene. The CDR3 here is CASSPGQGGTDTQYF. CDR3 bases: TGTGCCAGCAGCCCGGGACAGGGTGGAACAGATACGCAGTATTTT. The whole variable domain, filled in from reference TRBV11-3 and TRBJ2-3, reads EAGVVQSPRYKIIEKKQPVAFWCNPISGHNTLYWYLQNLGQGPELLIRYENEEAVDDSQLPKDRFSAERLKGVDSTLKIQPAELGDSAVYLCASSPGQGGTDTQYFGPGTRLTVL.

The chain uses TRBV6-6 and TRBJ1-5; 8 nucleotides match TRBD1. The CDR3 loop spans 16 amino acids. CDR1 and CDR2 (germline): MNHNY, SVGAGI (reference sequence). V lost 0 bases and J lost 6; bases outside the gene matches: 7. Written as DNA, the CDR3 is TGTGCCAGCAGTTACTCAGGACAGGGATCGACTCAGCCCCAGCATTTT. Protein product: CASSYSGQGSTQPQHF.

CDR3 region: CASSQRDEQYF. CDR3 bases: TGTGCCAGCAGTCAACGAGACGAGCAGTACTTC. The V call is TRBV6-1, the J call TRBJ2-7, with D unclear. V was cut by 5 bases and J by 5 bases, with 7 bases left in between. The germline V gene has CDR1 MNHNS and CDR2 SASEGT. CDR3 length equals 11 residues.

The V and J genes are TRBV28 and TRBJ2-7, with D hard to call. CDR3 length: 15 amino acids. CDR1 is MDHEN and CDR2 is SYDVKM in the germline V gene. V gave up 5 bases and J gave up 7 bases, with 21 bases separating them. The chain's CDR3 is CASSPPRLPDGEQYF. In DNA form, the CDR3 reads TGTGCCAGCAGTCCCCCAAGACTTCCGGACGGGGAGCAGTACTTC.

In nucleotides, the CDR3 is TGTGCCTGGAGTGCACTGGGAGGGGGGGAGACCCAGTACTTC. Translating it yields CAWSALGGGETQYF. This chain links TRBV30 with TRBJ2-5, with a tentative D call TRBD2 (7 bases). The CDR3 has 14 amino acids. V dropped 1 base and J dropped 5 bases, with 14 bases sitting between them. Germline V gene sequence: CDR1 GTSNPN, CDR2 SVGIG (reference sequence).

The chain has TRBV28 and TRBJ1-2; 11 bases are a match to TRBD1. The junction had 12 bases not matched to a gene; V was cut back by 6 bases and J by 9 bases. Germline V CDR1 and CDR2: MDHEN, SYDVKM. The CDR3 totals 15 residues. The CDR3 loop reads CASSLNKDRGLRYTF. DNA for the CDR3: TGTGCCAGCAGCCTTAACAAGGACAGGGGGCTCCGCTACACCTTC.

The CDR3 DNA reads as TGTGCCAGCAGTCCAAACACTCCACAGGGTAGGCACGAGCAGTACTTC. Its translation: CASSPNTPQGRHEQYF. The genes are TRBV27 and TRBJ2-7; possibly TRBD1 for D (6 bases). The CDR3 length is 16 residues. CDR1 and CDR2 from the germline V gene are MNHEY and SMNVEV (reference sequence). With 5 bases removed from V and 5 bases from J, the gap between germline ends came to 22 bases.

The chain employs TRBV5-1 and TRBJ2-7, with a tentative D call TRBD2 (6 bases). Deletions cut 4 bases from V and 1 base from J, with 18 bases between. This CDR3 region has 16 residues. CDR1 is SGHRS, CDR2 YFSETQ, per germline. CDR3 residues: CASSPPLTGDSYEQYF. The CDR3 DNA follows: TGCGCCAGCAGCCCCCCCTTGACGGGGGATTCCTACGAGCAGTACTTC.

This clone was observed a handful of times. The chain couples TRBV30 to TRBJ1-4, with unresolved D. The CDR3 extends over 16 amino acids. The germline gives CDR1 GTSNPN, CDR2 SVGIG (reference sequence). Trimming took 0 bases from V and 3 from J, leaving 14 bases between them. The CDR3: CAWSVTRHRANEKLFF. In DNA, the CDR3 is TGTGCCTGGAGTGTAACTAGACATCGGGCTAATGAAAAACTGTTTTTT.

V usage is TRBV11-2 and J usage is TRBJ2-2; D perhaps matches TRBD2 (6 bases). CDR1 SGHAT and CDR2 FQNNGV come from the germline V gene. The CDR3 has 14 amino acids. V was trimmed by 1 base and J by 6 bases, leaving 9 bases between them. The CDR3 reads CASSLVAGPGELFF. The DNA for the CDR3 is TGTGCCAGCAGCTTAGTCGCGGGACCCGGGGAGCTGTTTTTT. The full variable domain, its missing parts supplied by reference TRBV11-2 and TRBJ2-2, is EAGVAQSPRYKIIEKRQSVAFWCNPISGHATLYWYQQILGQGPKLLIQFQNNGVVDDSQLPKDRFSAERLKGVDSTLKIQPAKLEDSAVYLCASSLVAGPGELFFGEGSRLTVL.

The chain joins TRBV5-6 to TRBJ1-1, with D uncertain. The CDR3 runs 14 residues. V lost 3 bases and J lost 1, with 10 bases in between. Germline V CDR1 and CDR2: SGHDT, YYEEEE. CDR3 loop: CASSWRETNTEAFF. The CDR3 DNA reads TGTGCCAGCAGCTGGAGGGAGACGAACACTGAAGCTTTCTTT.

The rearrangement joins TRBV9 to TRBJ2-1; 14 bases are a match to TRBD2. The CDR3 covers 15 residues. Germline V gene sequence: CDR1 SGDLS, CDR2 YYNGEE. V lost 4 bases to trimming and J lost 6 bases; unmatched junction nucleotides: 3. CDR3 nucleotides: TGTGCCAGCAGCCCGGGACTAGCGGGAGCCAATGAGCAGTTCTTC. It translates to CASSPGLAGANEQFF.

The chain couples TRBV30 to TRBJ2-1; TRBD2 agrees at 9 bases. With V trimmed by 0 bases and J by 5 bases, 8 bases remained unmatched. Germline V lookup: CDR1 GTSNPN, CDR2 SVGIG (reference sequence). The CDR3 totals 16 residues. CDR3 protein: CAWSVQLLAGNNEQFF. In DNA, the CDR3 is TGTGCCTGGAGTGTACAGTTACTAGCGGGCAACAATGAGCAGTTCTTC.

Only one count was recorded for this clone. This rearrangement joins TRBV4-1 to TRBJ2-1, with D hard to call. Looked up from germline, CDR1 is MGHRA and CDR2 is YSYEKL. The V end was cut by 0 bases, the J end by 7 bases, with 7 bases between. The length of the CDR3 is 13 residues. The chain's CDR3 is CASSQEPANEQFF. CDR3 nucleotide sequence: TGCGCCAGCAGCCAAGAGCCTGCTAATGAGCAGTTCTTC.

This clone has just one count. V gene TRBV5-5 combines with J gene TRBJ1-3, with D possibly TRBD1 on 6 matching bases. In germline, CDR1 is SGHKS, CDR2 YYEKEE (reference sequence). The CDR3 runs 16 residues. Trimming stripped 1 base from V and 4 bases from J, with 15 bases between. CDR3 loop: CASSLSRGAKGNTIYF. In nucleotides, the CDR3 is TGTGCCAGCAGCTTGTCACGGGGGGCTAAAGGAAACACCATATATTTT.

This sequence joins TRBV5-1 and TRBJ2-7; 7 bases match TRBD1. The V and J ends lost 5 bases and 2 bases, in that order; junction bases with no gene match: 7. From germline, CDR1 is SGHRS and CDR2 YFSETQ. CDR3 length: 14 residues. As DNA, the CDR3 is TGCGCCAGCAGTTCAGGACAGGAAGCCTACGAGCAGTACTTC. This translates into CASSSGQEAYEQYF.

This chain uses TRBV4-1 with TRBJ2-7, with a possible D match to TRBD1 (6 bases). CDR1 and CDR2 from the germline V gene are MGHRA and YSYEKL. V dropped 2 bases and J dropped 5 bases, with 13 bases sitting between them. CDR3 length: 14 residues. CDR3 nucleotide sequence: TGCGCCAGCAGCCAACCAGGACAGTTAAACGAGCAGTACTTC. Protein sequence: CASSQPGQLNEQYF.

This clone has a single count. Other DNA sequences in the sample encode the same CDR3. This rearrangement joins TRBV5-1 to TRBJ2-2, with D uncertain. Trimming removed 0 bases at V and 0 bases at J, with 3 bases between. This CDR3 is built from 14 residues. Germline-derived CDR1 and CDR2 are SGHRS and YFSETQ. The CDR3 DNA reads TGCGCCAGCAGCTTGGGTACGAACACCGGGGAGCTGTTTTTT. Translating gives CASSLGTNTGELFF. Filled out from reference TRBV5-1 and TRBJ2-2, the complete variable domain reads KAGVTQTPRYLIKTRGQQVTLSCSPISGHRSVSWYQQTPGQGLQFLFEYFSETQRNKGNFPGRFSGRQFSNSRSEMNVSTLELGDSALYLCASSLGTNTGELFFGEGSRLTVL.